The text below deals with one T cell receptor (beta chain). The data stem from a study of blood T cell repertoires in COVID-19. The protocol was immunoSEQ multiplex PCR, while the TCRdb copy is restricted to in-frame clones and leaves out a portion. The data show fewer than 150,000 clones, more than 80% seen once. CDR3 size: 14 residues. The ends were cut back, 4 bases at V and 3 bases at J, with 13 bases in the middle. Germline V gene sequence: CDR1 LNHDA, CDR2 SQIVND (reference sequence). This clonotype was obtained from a woman in her forties or fifties with acute or convalescent COVID-19. Sequencing was carried out using peripheral blood. This chain uses TRBV19 with TRBJ2-7, with D possibly TRBD1 on 6 matching bases. The CDR3 sequence is CASSSGGQHYEQYF. The CDR3 DNA reads TGTGCCAGTAGTAGTGGCGGACAGCACTACGAGCAGTACTTC.